This is a list of T cell receptor beta chains from one sample in a study of CD8 T cells in Susac syndrome. TCRdb processed the immunoSEQ multiplex PCR reads anew with MiXCR; each CDR3 protein has one entry. The sample lists 150,000 to 250,000 distinct CDR3 sequences; about 96% were seen once. The sequenced material came from CD4+ T cells from PBMCs. The receptors were gathered from a human donor with multiple sclerosis. The CDR3 runs from the conserved cysteine through the conserved F or W. A D gene is named only where the DNA matches it firmly. Size is omitted from some rows. Given values are once, few, many or a class for expanded clones.

NA NA TRBJ1-2 TRBV7-9 TGTGCCGGGTCCAGGGCCGGGGACTATGGCTACACCTTC CAGSRAGDYGYTF
TRBD1 NA TRBJ2-7 TRBV29-1 TGCAGCGTCGAACAGGGGGCGGGCTACGAGCAGTACTTC CSVEQGAGYEQYF
NA NA TRBJ2-2 TRBV20-1 TGCAGTGCACCCGACCATACCGGGGAGCTGTTTTTT CSAPDHTGELFF
NA NA TRBJ2-5 TRBV9 TGTGCCAGCTCCTCTGGGAATGGAGAGACCCAGTACTTC CASSSGNGETQYF
NA NA TRBJ1-1 TRBV29-1 TGCAGCGTTGCCCAGAAGGGAGGTACTGAAGCTTTCTTT CSVAQKGGTEAFF
TRBD2 NA TRBJ2-5 TRBV3-1 TGTGCCAGCAGCCCGTTGGGACTAGCGGGCCGGACCCAGTACTTC CASSPLGLAGRTQYF
NA NA TRBJ1-2 TRBV11-2 TGTGCCAGCAGCTCCCGAGGGGGGAGTCTAAACTATGGCTACACCTTC CASSSRGGSLNYGYTF
NA NA TRBJ2-5 TRBV24-1 TGTGCCACCAGTGACCCCGGGACTGCTGGCGAGACCCAGTACTTC CATSDPGTAGETQYF
TRBD1 NA TRBJ2-5 TRBV2 TGTGCCAGCATCATGGACAGGGAGAGGGAGACCCAGTACTTC CASIMDRERETQYF
NA NA TRBJ2-5 TRBV5-1 TGCGCCAGCAGCTTGTTTCAGGGAGAAGAAGAGACCCAGTACTTC CASSLFQGEEETQYF
TRBD1 NA TRBJ1-1 TRBV9 TGTGCCAGCAGCTCAGGGGGACACTTGAACACTGAAGCTTTCTTT CASSSGGHLNTEAFF
TRBD2 NA TRBJ2-1 TRBV7-3 TGTGCCAGCAGCCCTAGCGGGATGGCTTACAATGAGCAGTTCTTC CASSPSGMAYNEQFF
TRBD1 NA TRBJ2-4 TRBV20-1 TGCAGTGCTAGAGATTTGGTCAGGGGGATCTACATTCAGTACTTC CSARDLVRGIYIQYF
NA NA TRBJ2-1 TRBV20-1 TGCAGTGCTAGTGGGCCCTACAATGAGCAGTTCTTC CSASGPYNEQFF
TRBD2 once TRBJ2-7 TRBV4-1 TGCGCCAGCAGCCAAGTTCCCGGGAGGTCAGACGAGCAGTACTTC CASSQVPGRSDEQYF
NA NA TRBJ1-1 TRBV6-5 TGTGCCAGCAGAAGCAGGGTAACGGACACTGAAGCTTTCTTT CASRSRVTDTEAFF
NA NA TRBJ2-5 TRBV15 TGTGCCACCACCCTACGGACGGTTTCTACCTTCCAAGAGACCCAGTACTTC CATTLRTVSTFQETQYF
TRBD2 NA TRBJ2-3 TRBV4-1 TGCGCCAGCAGCCAAGGTAGCGGGGTTAGCACAGATACGCAGTATTTT CASSQGSGVSTDTQYF
NA NA TRBJ2-7 TRBV20-1 TGCAGTGCAAGTGACCACCAGGGACGGGAGCAGTACTTC CSASDHQGREQYF
TRBD1 once TRBJ2-2 TRBV3-1 TGTGCCAGCAGCCTCTGGACAGGGGATTTCACCGGGGAGCTGTTTTTT CASSLWTGDFTGELFF
TRBD2 NA TRBJ2-3 TRBV7-3 TGTGCCAGCAGCCCAGGGACTAGCGGGCCGACAGATACGCAGTATTTT CASSPGTSGPTDTQYF
TRBD1 NA TRBJ1-1 TRBV30 TGTGCCTGGGCTAAGACAGGGGGAACTGAAGCTTTCTTT CAWAKTGGTEAFF
NA NA TRBJ2-3 TRBV2 TGTGCCGTAGCCCCAGGGGCAGATACGCAGTATTTT CAVAPGADTQYF
TRBD2 NA TRBJ2-5 TRBV20-1 TGCAGTGCTAAAGGGACTAGCGGGATGGAGACCCAGTACTTC CSAKGTSGMETQYF
NA NA TRBJ1-2 TRBV15 TGTGCCACCAGCAGAGAACGTTGGAGCTCCGATGGCTACACCTTC CATSRERWSSDGYTF
NA NA TRBJ2-1 TRBV30 TGTGCCTGGAGGAGGGAAGGGAACAATGAGCAGTTCTTC CAWRREGNNEQFF
TRBD2 NA TRBJ2-1 TRBV19 TGTGCCAGTAGTCCGGGAGGTGGCCCTACGAGTGAGCAGTTCTTC CASSPGGGPTSEQFF
TRBD2 NA TRBJ2-6 TRBV5-1 TGCGCCAGCAGCTCTGGGACTAGCGGGTTTCTCTCTGGGGCCAACGTCCTGACTTTC CASSSGTSGFLSGANVLTF
NA NA TRBJ1-2 TRBV7-9 TGTGCCAGCCGCAAGGATGGCTACACCTTC CASRKDGYTF
TRBD1 NA TRBJ2-7 TRBV27 TGTGCCAGCAGGGACAGGGCTGGTGAGCAGTACTTC CASRDRAGEQYF
NA once TRBJ2-7 TRBV20-1 TGCAGTGCGAAAGACAGGTTCCGTTCCTACGAGCAGTACTTC CSAKDRFRSYEQYF
TRBD1 once TRBJ2-7 TRBV5-6 TGTGCCAGCAGCATGGGACAGAAGTACGAGCAGTACTTC CASSMGQKYEQYF
TRBD2 NA TRBJ2-4 TRBV6-1 TGTGCCAGCACCGGGACTAGAAACATTCAGTACTTC CASTGTRNIQYF
NA NA TRBJ2-7 TRBV18 TGTGCCAGCTCACCACCAGGGGTAAACGAGCAGTACTTC CASSPPGVNEQYF
NA NA TRBJ1-2 TRBV30 TGTGCCTGGGCTCATAACTATGGCTACACCTTC CAWAHNYGYTF
NA NA TRBJ2-5 TRBV11-1 TGTGCCAGCAGCTCGTCCGGACTAGAGACCCAGTACTTC CASSSSGLETQYF
NA NA TRBJ2-1 TRBV20-1 TGCAGTGCTGGTGAGCAGTTCTTC CSAGEQFF
NA NA TRBJ1-1 TRBV20-1 TGCAGTGCCCCCCTAGGTGGCCACACTGAAGCTTTCTTT CSAPLGGHTEAFF
NA NA TRBJ1-5 TRBV15 TGTGCCACCAGCAGAGACGTCTATCCCAATCAGCCCCAGCATTTT CATSRDVYPNQPQHF
NA NA TRBJ2-3 TRBV7-3 TGTGCCAGCAGCTGGGGTCGCACAGATACGCAGTATTTT CASSWGRTDTQYF
TRBD1 NA TRBJ1-1 TRBV9 TGTGCCAGCAGCCCCCAGGACAGGGGAGCTTTCTTT CASSPQDRGAFF
NA NA TRBJ1-2 TRBV4-1 TGCGCCAGCAGCCAAGGTACGACAGAAAACTATGGCTACACCTTC CASSQGTTENYGYTF
NA NA TRBJ1-2 TRBV5-6 TGTGCCAGCAGCCCCTTGAACTATGGCTACACCTTC CASSPLNYGYTF
TRBD1 NA TRBJ2-3 TRBV12-3/TRBV12-4 TGTGCCAGCAGGGACAGGGGGCCAACAGATACGCAGTATTTT CASRDRGPTDTQYF
NA NA TRBJ1-2 TRBV3-1 TGTGCCAGCAGCCGACGAAGAGTCTATGGCTACACCTTC CASSRRRVYGYTF